This T cell receptor (beta chain) emerged from a study of blood T cell repertoires in COVID-19. Background on the study: In each case, the material was cDNA or gDNA derived from T cells, B-cell-depleted T cells, or PBMCs.

The assay was immunoSEQ multiplex PCR, and TCRdb's table has in-frame clones only and misses some. Among 170,000 or so clones listed, 80% to 90% were seen once. V was pared by 4 bases and J by 4 bases, with 9 bases of the junction left unmatched. Germline V CDR1 and CDR2: SGDLS, YYNGEE. CDR3 length: 15 amino acids. Material: peripheral blood. The V and J genes are TRBV9 and TRBJ2-5, with TRBD1 matching over 8 bases. The receptor comes from a woman aged 18-29 years who had recovered from COVID-19. CDR3 sequence (DNA): TGTGCCAGCAGCAGTGGACAGGGAAAGATAGAGACCCAGTACTTC. Encoded protein: CASSSGQGKIETQYF.